The entry below gives a single TCR beta chain sequence along with its context. The germline V gene encodes CDR1 MNHEY and CDR2 SVGAGI. The CDR3 has 15 residues. Losses at the gene ends were 5 bases for V and 0 bases for J; bases not matched to a gene: 7. The data are from a study of cytomegalovirus exposure and HLA in healthy donors. Study in general: An earlier analysis found roughly 110 million unique TCR beta sequences from approximately 190 million T cells.

Both 60 Vbeta primers and 13 Jbeta primers went into the PCR. Authors' processing steps: Around 10 million of the 60 million to 90 million unique TCR beta chains counted in a later analysis were shared. Measured with immunoSEQ multiplex PCR; TCRdb has only the in-frame clones, and not every one. That table supplies the V and J calls and clone size; D and trimming were determined from the DNA. Here the sample spans under 200,000 clones, around 79% being singletons. The sequenced sample consisted of PBMCs. The TCR comes from a man aged 35 to 55 in good health and CMV-seronegative. The rearrangement joins TRBV6-5 to TRBJ2-7, with 7 bases lining up with TRBD1. DNA for the CDR3: TGTGCCAGCAGTCGCTCGGGACAGAGCTCCTACGAGCAGTACTTC. It codes for CASSRSGQSSYEQYF.